The 22 T cell receptor beta chains listed next were all sequenced from one sample in a study of blood T cell repertoires in COVID-19. Assay used: immunoSEQ multiplex PCR; TCRdb lists only in-frame clones, some missing. The repertoire consists of approximately 200,000 clones, with roughly four fifths occurring once and the leading ten covering 1.8%. Source material: PBMCs or T cells enriched from blood (not recorded which). Source of these receptors: a man aged 60-69 years who had recovered from COVID-19.

The CDR3 reads CAISEGRDNYGYTF. The CDR3, as DNA: TGTGCCATCAGTGAGGGCAGGGATAACTATGGCTACACCTTC. The rearrangement links TRBV10-3 to TRBJ1-2; TRBD1 is a possible D gene (5 bases). Germline V gene lookup returns CDR1 ENHRY and CDR2 SYGVKD. The V gene lost 2 bases and the J gene lost 1 base, with 8 bases spanning the gap. This CDR3 contains 14 residues.

The rearrangement joins TRBV2 to TRBJ1-5; 9 bases are shared with TRBD1. The length of the CDR3 is 13 residues. From germline, CDR1 is SNHLY and CDR2 FYNNEI. Trimming cost V 10 bases and J 3 bases; bases outside gene matches: 4. The DNA of the CDR3 is TGTGCCACGGGGACAGGGAACAATCAGCCCCAGCATTTT. Translating gives CATGTGNNQPQHF.

J is TRBJ1-1 and V is TRBV2, with TRBD1 as a possible D gene (5 bases). The CDR3 contains 17 residues. The germline V gene encodes CDR1 SNHLY and CDR2 FYNNEI. V was clipped by 6 bases and J by 3 bases, with 23 bases between them. The DNA for the CDR3 is TGTGCCAGCAGCCGAGGACATCCGGCAGGTGATTACACTGAAGCTTTCTTT. Translation gives CASSRGHPAGDYTEAFF.

This rearrangement joins TRBV5-4 to TRBJ2-1, with 8 bases identical to TRBD2. Germline V gene data show CDR1 as SGHNT and CDR2 as YYREEE (reference sequence). This CDR3 has 16 amino acids. With 4 bases clipped from V and 0 bases from J, the junction kept 6 bases outside the gene matches. The CDR3: CASSAGGGNSYNEQFF. The CDR3 DNA reads as TGTGCCAGCAGCGCCGGGGGGGGCAACTCCTACAATGAGCAGTTCTTC.

The chain recombines TRBV24-1 with TRBJ1-5, with D hard to call. Germline-derived CDR1 and CDR2 are KGHDR and SFDVKD. V lost 2 bases to trimming and J lost 4 bases, with 8 bases between them. The CDR3 is made up of 14 amino acids. CDR3 in amino acids: CATSDSSFNQPQHF. DNA for the CDR3: TGTGCCACCAGTGATTCCAGTTTTAATCAGCCCCAGCATTTT.

The chain carries TRBV18 and TRBJ1-1, with D hard to call. V gave up 0 bases and J gave up 1 base, with 9 bases separating them. Germline V gene sequence: CDR1 KGHSH, CDR2 LQKENI. The CDR3 extends over 15 amino acids. CDR3 in amino acids: CASSPPQTPNTEAFF. In DNA, the CDR3 is TGTGCCAGCTCACCACCCCAGACTCCGAACACTGAAGCTTTCTTT.

The gene calls are TRBV11-2 and TRBJ2-7; 7 nucleotides match TRBD1. Germline-derived CDR1 and CDR2 are SGHAT and FQNNGV. The CDR3 has 14 residues. Trimming cost V 5 bases and J 3 bases; bases outside gene matches: 7. CDR3 sequence: CASSPLAGGYEQYF. The DNA of the CDR3 is TGTGCCAGCAGCCCCCTCGCAGGGGGCTACGAGCAGTACTTC.

The gene calls are TRBV19 and TRBJ1-5, with D maybe TRBD1 (5 bases). The V gene's germline CDR1 is LNHDA and CDR2 SQIVND (reference sequence). V was shortened by 4 bases and J by 1 base, with 11 bases between the two germline ends. This CDR3 spans 15 amino acids. The CDR3 nucleotides are TGTGCCAGTAGTAACCAGGGAGGCAGCAATCAGCCCCAGCATTTT. It specifies CASSNQGGSNQPQHF. Full variable domain (rest looked up from reference TRBV19 and TRBJ1-5): DGGITQSPKYLFRKEGQNVTLSCEQNLNHDAMYWYRQDPGQGLRLIYYSQIVNDFQKGDIAEGYSVSREKKESFPLTVTSAQKNPTAFYLCASSNQGGSNQPQHFGDGTRLSIL.

The chain has TRBV4-3 and TRBJ1-5, with a possible D match to TRBD1 (5 bases). V was cut by 3 bases and J by 5 bases, with 11 bases left in between. CDR1 is LGHNA, CDR2 YSLEER, per germline. This CDR3 has 14 residues. The CDR3 coding sequence is TGCGCCAGCAGCCAGGGACTGACCTATCAGCCCCAGCATTTT. Translation: CASSQGLTYQPQHF.

The chain carries TRBV12-3 or TRBV12-4 and TRBJ1-6; D is undetermined. The CDR3 has 13 amino acids. V was pared by 1 base and J by 7 bases, with 5 bases between. The DNA for the CDR3 is TGTGCCAGCAGTTTAGAGGAGAATTCACCCCTCCACTTT. Its translation: CASSLEENSPLHF.

This rearrangement joins TRBV27 to TRBJ2-5, with 9 bases identical to TRBD1. Germline CDR1 MNHEY, CDR2 SMNVEV (reference sequence). The CDR3 is 13 residues long. V was clipped by 5 bases and J by 5 bases; unmatched bases: 3. The CDR3 DNA reads as TGTGCCAGCAGTCCTGGGACAGGGGAGACCCAGTACTTC. Translating it yields CASSPGTGETQYF.

This chain connects TRBV12-5 to TRBJ1-1; TRBD1 might be the D (5 bases). The CDR3 length is 16 residues. V dropped 3 bases and J dropped 1 base, with 15 bases sitting between them. Germline V lookup: CDR1 LGHNT, CDR2 FRNRAP. The CDR3 DNA reads as TGTGCTAGTGGTTTTCTCGACAGCCGGAAGAACACTGAAGCTTTCTTT. Translating it yields CASGFLDSRKNTEAFF.

The chain is built from TRBV13 and TRBJ1-3; D is unclear. V lost 0 bases and J lost 2, with 5 bases in between. The CDR3 consists of 14 residues. Germline loops: CDR1 PRHDT, CDR2 FYEKMQ (reference sequence). In nucleotides, the CDR3 is TGTGCCAGCAGCTTAGGGGGCGCTGGAAACACCATATATTTT. It codes for CASSLGGAGNTIYF. The full variable domain, with the rest looked up from reference TRBV13 and TRBJ1-3, is AAGVIQSPRHLIKEKRETATLKCYPIPRHDTVYWYQQGPGQDPQFLISFYEKMQSDKGSIPDRFSAQQFSDYHSELNMSSLELGDSALYFCASSLGGAGNTIYFGEGSWLTVV.

The genes are TRBV30 and TRBJ2-7; maybe TRBD2 (6 bases). Germline loops: CDR1 GTSNPN, CDR2 SVGIG (reference sequence). The CDR3 is 12 amino acids. V was shortened by 5 bases and J by 5 bases, with 13 bases between the two germline ends. Written as DNA, the CDR3 is TGTGCCTGGTCTTGGACGGGGGACGAGCAGTACTTC. This encodes CAWSWTGDEQYF.

The chain employs TRBV10-2 and TRBJ2-7; D ambiguous. Per germline, CDR1 WSHSY and CDR2 SAAADI. The CDR3 sequence is 14 residues long. V was shortened by 7 bases and J by 3 bases, with 16 bases between the two germline ends. The chain's CDR3 is CASTHRDGFYEQYF. The CDR3, as DNA: TGCGCCAGCACCCACCGAGATGGTTTCTACGAGCAGTACTTC.

The CDR3 loop is CSVPSRSGQGGNEAFF. As DNA, the CDR3 is TGCAGCGTCCCTTCTCGTTCGGGACAGGGGGGCAATGAAGCTTTCTTT. This chain uses TRBV29-1 with TRBJ1-1; 11 positions agree with TRBD1. CDR1 is SQVTM and CDR2 is ANQGSEA in the germline V gene. The CDR3 loop spans 16 amino acids. Trimming cost V 6 bases and J 7 bases; bases outside gene matches: 16. Full variable domain (missing parts from reference TRBV29-1 and TRBJ1-1): SAVISQKPSRDICQRGTSLTIQCQVDSQVTMMFWYRQQPGQSLTLIATANQGSEATYESGFVIDKFPISRPNLTFSTLTVSNMSPEDSSIYLCSVPSRSGQGGNEAFFGQGTRLTVV.

This clone appeared a few times. CDR3 in amino acids: CASSPRDRGKHGYTF. The CDR3 region has the DNA TGTGCCAGCAGCCCCCGGGACAGGGGAAAACATGGCTACACCTTC. The rearrangement joins TRBV2 to TRBJ1-2; 10 bases agree with TRBD1. CDR1 SNHLY and CDR2 FYNNEI come from the germline V gene. This CDR3 is built from 15 residues. After removal of 6 bases from V and 6 bases from J, the junction contained 10 bases not matched to a gene.

The J gene is TRBJ1-2, the V gene TRBV5-5; 8 bases align to TRBD1. The CDR3 contains 14 residues. V dropped 4 bases and J dropped 7; count of bases not matched to a gene: 9. Germline lookup yields CDR1 SGHKS and CDR2 YYEKEE (reference sequence). CDR3 protein: CASSRQTGGGGYTF. The CDR3 region has the DNA TGTGCCAGCAGCCGTCAAACAGGGGGTGGTGGCTACACCTTC.

The J gene is TRBJ1-1, the V gene TRBV5-1; maybe TRBD1 (5 bases). The germline V and J ends were trimmed by 5 bases and 0 bases, with 11 bases remaining between them. CDR3 size: 14 residues. The germline CDR1 and CDR2 sequences are SGHRS and YFSETQ. This chain's CDR3 is CASSISTVNTEAFF. The CDR3 DNA sequence: TGCGCCAGCAGTATTTCGACAGTGAACACTGAAGCTTTCTTT.

V and J are TRBV5-6 and TRBJ1-3; possible D gene TRBD1, 6 bases. Germline CDR1 and CDR2: SGHDT and YYEEEE. Trimming took 4 bases from V and 2 from J, leaving 16 bases between them. This CDR3 has 16 residues. The CDR3: CASSPDTGSPGNTIYF. The CDR3 DNA is TGTGCCAGCAGCCCGGATACAGGGTCTCCTGGAAACACCATATATTTT.

A few counts support this clone. This chain joins TRBV15 and TRBJ2-1; 9 bases are a match to TRBD1. The J segment lost 6 bases and the V segment lost 5 bases, leaving 2 bases of the junction unmatched. This CDR3 has 13 amino acids. The germline V gene has CDR1 LNHNV and CDR2 YYDKDF (reference sequence). CDR3 nucleotide sequence: TGTGCCACCAGCGAGGACAGGGGCAATGAGCAGTTCTTC. This translates into CATSEDRGNEQFF.

The chain couples TRBV7-2 to TRBJ2-3; D not resolved. Looked up from germline, CDR1 is SGHTA and CDR2 is FQGNSA. V was cut by 5 bases and J by 3 bases, with 6 bases left in between. This CDR3 is 12 amino acids long. This CDR3 reads CASSPQTDTQYF. CDR3 DNA: TGTGCCAGCAGCCCTCAGACAGATACGCAGTATTTT.